Following are 12 T cell receptor beta chains from one sample sequenced in a study of Ad26.COV2.S vaccination and SARS-CoV-2 variants. The assay was immunoSEQ multiplex PCR, and TCRdb's table has in-frame clones only and misses some. The data contain around 370,000 clones, about 92% of them singletons. Sequences were derived from peripheral blood, sampled after recovery from COVID-19. Receptors were obtained from a human donor who had recovered from COVID-19.

The V and J genes are TRBV10-3 and TRBJ1-5; no clear D. The germline V gene has CDR1 ENHRY and CDR2 SYGVKD. The CDR3 consists of 18 residues. V was pared by 0 bases and J by 0 bases, with 15 bases between. As DNA, the CDR3 is TGTGCCATCAGTGAGTCCGATGGCGGGCCATATAGCAATCAGCCCCAGCATTTT. Amino acid sequence: CAISESDGGPYSNQPQHF.

J is TRBJ1-1 and V is TRBV9; no definite D call. Trimming removed 5 bases at V and 0 bases at J, with 8 bases between. CDR3 length equals 13 residues. The germline gives CDR1 SGDLS, CDR2 YYNGEE. The CDR3 region has the DNA TGTGCCAGCAGTCGCCAGATGAACACTGAAGCTTTCTTT. It is translated as CASSRQMNTEAFF.

V gene TRBV19 combines with J gene TRBJ1-1; D call uncertain. The germline CDR1 and CDR2 sequences are LNHDA and SQIVND (reference sequence). Trimming shortened V by 2 bases and J by 5 bases, and 15 bases separated the two germline ends. CDR3 length equals 15 residues. CDR3 coding DNA: TGTGCCAGTAGTATAAGTGACTCCCATGGGACTGAAGCTTTCTTT. Protein sequence: CASSISDSHGTEAFF.

V and J are TRBV9 and TRBJ2-2, with TRBD1 matching 8 bases. The V gene end was trimmed by 4 bases and the J gene end by 4 bases; junction bases not matched to a gene: 9. Looked up from germline, CDR1 is SGDLS and CDR2 is YYNGEE. This CDR3 spans 16 amino acids. The CDR3 nucleotides read TGTGCCAGCAGCTCAGACAGGGGCGTCGGCACCGGGGAGCTGTTTTTT. Translation gives CASSSDRGVGTGELFF.

The V call is TRBV4-3, the J call TRBJ1-4; 10 nucleotides line up with TRBD1. The length of the CDR3 is 16 residues. Germline trimming cut 3 bases from V and 3 bases from J; bases unmatched to any gene: 4. Germline V gene lookup returns CDR1 LGHNA and CDR2 YSLEER. The CDR3 nucleotides are TGCGCCAGCAGCCAGGCGGGACAGGGGTCTAATGAAAAACTGTTTTTT. The encoded protein is CASSQAGQGSNEKLFF.

This clone has a handful of counts. The V and J genes are TRBV6-4 and TRBJ1-1; no clear D gene. Between the trimmed V and J ends, which lost 6 bases and 5 bases, there was a span of 16 bases. The germline V gene has CDR1 MRHNA and CDR2 SNTAGT. The CDR3 sequence is 14 residues long. CDR3 coding DNA: TGTGCCAGCAGCCGGAGTACTAGCGGGACTGAAGCTTTCTTT. Encoded protein: CASSRSTSGTEAFF.

This rearrangement joins TRBV11-2 to TRBJ2-5, with D possibly called TRBD1 or TRBD2 (5 bases each). Trimming removed 5 bases from V and 1 base from J, with 11 bases in between. This CDR3 comprises 14 residues. The V gene's germline CDR1 is SGHAT and CDR2 FQNNGV. CDR3 sequence: CASSHGTTQETQYF. CDR3 DNA sequence: TGTGCCAGCAGCCACGGGACGACCCAAGAGACCCAGTACTTC. Filled out from reference TRBV11-2 and TRBJ2-5, the complete variable domain reads EAGVAQSPRYKIIEKRQSVAFWCNPISGHATLYWYQQILGQGPKLLIQFQNNGVVDDSQLPKDRFSAERLKGVDSTLKIQPAKLEDSAVYLCASSHGTTQETQYFGPGTRLLVL.

The DNA for the CDR3 is TGTGCCAGCAGTGAGATGTACGAGCAGTACTTC. It specifies CASSEMYEQYF. The chain recombines TRBV6-1 with TRBJ2-7; no clear D. Germline V gene data show CDR1 as MNHNS and CDR2 as SASEGT. V was trimmed by 3 bases and J by 4 bases, leaving 4 bases between them. The CDR3 sequence is 11 residues long.

This clone has just one count. DNA of the CDR3: TGTGCCAGCAGCCTACTTCCGGGACAGGGGCAAGAGACCCAGTACTTC. It codes for CASSLLPGQGQETQYF. The rearrangement joins TRBV3-1 (or the pseudogene TRBV3-2) to TRBJ2-5; 10 nucleotides align to TRBD1. The CDR3 is 16 amino acids. Germline CDR1 reads LGHDT; CDR2 reads YNNKEL (reference sequence). V trimming: 4 bases; J trimming: 2 bases; junction bases outside the gene matches: 7.

The chain combines TRBV7-6 with TRBJ1-4; 8 nucleotides match TRBD1. Germline V lookup: CDR1 SGHVS, CDR2 FNYEAQ. The CDR3 covers 16 residues. V gave up 1 base and J gave up 7 bases; unmatched junction bases: 8. CDR3 protein: CASSLGRGRRGEKLFF. In nucleotides, the CDR3 is TGTGCCAGCAGCTTAGGCAGGGGGCGCCGGGGTGAAAAACTGTTTTTT.

The chain links TRBV5-6 to TRBJ2-5; tentatively, D is TRBD1 (6 bases). Germline V CDR1 and CDR2: SGHDT, YYEEEE. Between the trimmed V and J ends, which lost 0 bases and 2 bases, there was a span of 11 bases. The CDR3 spans 15 residues. This chain's CDR3 is CASSLARGRQETQYF. The CDR3, as DNA: TGTGCCAGCAGCTTGGCCAGGGGTCGGCAAGAGACCCAGTACTTC.

This chain links TRBV4-3 with TRBJ1-1; D is ambiguous. This CDR3 comprises 14 residues. Per germline, CDR1 LGHNA and CDR2 YSLEER. V gave up 1 base and J gave up 0 bases, with 6 bases separating them. CDR3 protein: CASSQAGMNTEAFF. The DNA for the CDR3 is TGCGCCAGCAGCCAAGCAGGTATGAACACTGAAGCTTTCTTT.